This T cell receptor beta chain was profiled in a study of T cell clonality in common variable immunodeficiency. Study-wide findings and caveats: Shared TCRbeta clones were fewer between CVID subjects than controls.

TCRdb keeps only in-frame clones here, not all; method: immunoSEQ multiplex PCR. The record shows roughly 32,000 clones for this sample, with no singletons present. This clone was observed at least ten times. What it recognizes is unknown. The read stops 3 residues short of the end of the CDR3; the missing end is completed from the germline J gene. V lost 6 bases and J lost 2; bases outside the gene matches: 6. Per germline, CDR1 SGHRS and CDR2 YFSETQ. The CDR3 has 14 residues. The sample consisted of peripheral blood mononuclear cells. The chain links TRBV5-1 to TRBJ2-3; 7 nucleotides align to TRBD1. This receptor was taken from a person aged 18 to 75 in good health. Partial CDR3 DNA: TGCGCCAGCAACTCGGGACAGTACACAGATACG. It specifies CASNSGQYTDT. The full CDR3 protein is CASNSGQYTDTQYF.